A single sample gave rise to the 30 T cell receptor beta chains below, sequenced in a study of blood T cell repertoires in COVID-19. Clones were sequenced by immunoSEQ multiplex PCR, and TCRdb holds only the in-frame ones, with some missing. The repertoire has 400,000 to 500,000 clones, roughly 90% of them found once; the top ten carry roughly 1.9%. What was sequenced was PBMCs or T cells enriched from blood (not recorded which). These receptors originate from a middle-aged woman who had recovered from COVID-19.

The genes are TRBV24-1 and TRBJ2-1; 12 bases agree with TRBD2. This CDR3 is built from 17 residues. Trimming cost V 2 bases and J 8 bases; bases outside gene matches: 9. Looked up from germline, CDR1 is KGHDR and CDR2 is SFDVKD. CDR3 amino acids: CATSDSGGLAGSHEQFF. In DNA, the CDR3 is TGTGCCACCAGTGATTCGGGCGGACTAGCGGGATCTCATGAGCAGTTCTTC.

The chain couples TRBV19 to TRBJ2-1, with TRBD2 matching 10 bases. The CDR3 sequence is 20 residues long. V trimming: 5 bases; J trimming: 1 base; junction bases outside the gene matches: 17. CDR1 and CDR2 (germline): LNHDA, SQIVND (reference sequence). CDR3 in amino acids: CASSGGASGRTRRSYNEQFF. The CDR3 nucleotides are TGTGCCAGTAGTGGCGGGGCTAGCGGGAGAACGAGACGGTCCTACAATGAGCAGTTCTTC.

The chain combines TRBV6-5 with TRBJ1-1; 7 bases agree with TRBD1. Germline V lookup: CDR1 MNHEY, CDR2 SVGAGI. J gave up 5 bases and V 5 bases, and 5 bases lay outside the gene matches. This CDR3 is 13 amino acids long. CDR3 DNA sequence: TGTGCCAGCAGTACAGGGGTGTGGACTGAAGCTTTCTTT. It encodes CASSTGVWTEAFF.

The chain recombines TRBV4-1 with TRBJ2-4; perhaps TRBD2 as D (6 bases). Germline CDR1 is MGHRA and CDR2 is YSYEKL. The CDR3 extends over 15 amino acids. Trimming removed 4 bases at V and 0 bases at J, with 10 bases between. CDR3: CASSREELAKNIQYF. In DNA, the CDR3 is TGCGCCAGCAGCCGGGAGGAGCTAGCCAAAAACATTCAGTACTTC.

This clone showed up just a few times. This chain links TRBV7-9 with TRBJ2-5; a weak D match, TRBD2 (5 bases). The germline V and J ends were trimmed by 6 bases and 1 base, with 15 bases remaining between them. The germline V gene encodes CDR1 SEHNR and CDR2 FQNEAQ (reference sequence). This CDR3 region has 15 residues. DNA for the CDR3: TGTGCCAGCAGGTCCGGGAAAGACGCCCAAGAGACCCAGTACTTC. Protein: CASRSGKDAQETQYF. Filled out from reference TRBV7-9 and TRBJ2-5, the complete variable domain reads DTGVSQNPRHKITKRGQNVTFRCDPISEHNRLYWYRQTLGQGPEFLTYFQNEAQLEKSRLLSDRFSAERPKGSFSTLEIQRTEQGDSAMYLCASRSGKDAQETQYFGPGTRLLVL.

The chain employs TRBV12-3 or TRBV12-4 and TRBJ2-1, with D perhaps matching TRBD2 (6 bases). The CDR3 runs 12 residues. Trimming left V 3 bases short and J 8 bases short, with 8 bases between. The CDR3 reads CASSFGGDEQFF. CDR3 DNA: TGTGCCAGCAGTTTCGGCGGGGATGAGCAGTTCTTC.

This clone was seen just once. The CDR3 nucleotides are TGCGCCAGCAGCTTGGAACTGGCGGGAGGTACAGATACGCAGTATTTT. Its protein is CASSLELAGGTDTQYF. The chain employs TRBV5-1 and TRBJ2-3, with TRBD2 matching over 8 bases. This CDR3 is 16 amino acids long. Germline V gives CDR1 SGHRS, CDR2 YFSETQ. V dropped 0 bases and J dropped 3; count of bases not matched to a gene: 6.

The chain uses TRBV10-3 and TRBJ1-6; D unclear. The V end lost 4 bases, the J end lost 8 bases, and 12 bases lay between the germline ends. The CDR3 covers 14 residues. CDR1 is ENHRY, CDR2 SYGVKD, per germline. The CDR3 here is CAISARVPDSPLHF. CDR3 DNA: TGTGCCATCAGTGCGAGGGTCCCGGATTCACCCCTCCACTTT.

The rearrangement joins TRBV7-8 to TRBJ1-1; tentatively, D is TRBD1 (5 bases). Germline lookup yields CDR1 SGHVS and CDR2 FQNEAQ. This CDR3 region has 15 residues. Deletions cut 5 bases from V and 5 bases from J, with 18 bases between. This CDR3 reads CASSTRAGRRTEAFF. The CDR3 DNA follows: TGTGCCAGCAGCACGAGGGCGGGGCGCAGGACTGAAGCTTTCTTT.

The chain carries TRBV29-1 and TRBJ1-1; 8 bases fit TRBD1. This CDR3 comprises 12 residues. V lost 7 bases to trimming and J lost 4 bases; unmatched junction nucleotides: 5. The germline V gene encodes CDR1 SQVTM and CDR2 ANQGSEA. This chain's CDR3 is CSAKDRGTEAFF. The DNA for the CDR3 is TGCAGCGCTAAAGACAGGGGCACTGAAGCTTTCTTT.

The chain combines TRBV20-1 with TRBJ1-1; the D is unclear. Deletions cut 6 bases from V and 2 bases from J, with 7 bases between. This CDR3 region has 11 residues. Germline CDR1 DFQATT, CDR2 SNEGSKA (reference sequence). The CDR3 loop is CSAYTNTEAFF. CDR3 bases: TGCAGTGCGTATACTAACACTGAAGCTTTCTTT.

V usage is TRBV6-5 and J usage is TRBJ2-7; 7 bases are shared with TRBD1. With 10 bases clipped from V and 6 bases from J, the junction kept 15 bases outside the gene matches. Germline CDR1 is MNHEY and CDR2 is SVGAGI. The CDR3 runs to 14 residues. The CDR3 DNA is TGTGCCACCAAATCCCGGGACAGCAACCGCGAGCAGTACTTC. Translated, it gives CATKSRDSNREQYF.

V usage is TRBV27 and J usage is TRBJ2-7, with D possibly TRBD2 on 5 matching bases. CDR1 and CDR2 from the germline V gene are MNHEY and SMNVEV (reference sequence). The ends were cut back, 2 bases at V and 2 bases at J, with 16 bases in the middle. The CDR3 has 16 residues. The CDR3 loop is CASSLRRQPGTYEQYF. In DNA form, the CDR3 reads TGTGCCAGCAGTTTAAGGAGGCAACCGGGAACCTACGAGCAGTACTTC.

This clone was picked up a small number of times. This rearrangement joins TRBV28 to TRBJ2-7, with TRBD1 identical over 8 bases. The CDR3 spans 15 residues. Germline CDR1 reads MDHEN; CDR2 reads SYDVKM. The V and J ends lost 4 bases and 5 bases, in that order; junction bases with no gene match: 10. The CDR3 region is CASSSAGTGLHEQYF. DNA of the CDR3: TGTGCCAGCAGTTCGGCCGGGACAGGACTCCACGAGCAGTACTTC.

This clone was counted a single time. This chain connects TRBV7-9 to TRBJ2-7; no clear D. Germline V gene sequence: CDR1 SEHNR, CDR2 FQNEAQ (reference sequence). V lost 1 base and J 6 bases, leaving 7 bases between the germline ends. There are 12 residues in the CDR3. The CDR3 loop reads CASSLDSREQYF. CDR3 bases: TGTGCCAGCAGCTTAGACTCTCGCGAGCAGTACTTC.

The chain recombines TRBV11-2 with TRBJ1-4; D remains unclear. With 4 bases removed from V and 0 bases from J, the gap between germline ends came to 9 bases. Germline V gene lookup returns CDR1 SGHAT and CDR2 FQNNGV. This CDR3 spans 15 amino acids. CDR3 nucleotide sequence: TGTGCCAGCAGCTCGTCAACTGCAACTAATGAAAAACTGTTTTTT. Translated: CASSSSTATNEKLFF.

Only a few counts were recorded for this clone. The V gene is TRBV12-5, the J gene TRBJ1-2; no definite D call. This CDR3 comprises 17 residues. Deletions cut 0 bases from V and 0 bases from J, with 14 bases between. Germline assignment: CDR1 LGHNT and CDR2 FRNRAP. The CDR3 DNA sequence: TGTGCTAGTGGTTTGGTCCCCGGGAGCCCTTCTAACTATGGCTACACCTTC. It yields the protein CASGLVPGSPSNYGYTF.

J is TRBJ1-2 and V is TRBV7-9; D not resolved. Trimming left V 2 bases short and J 3 bases short, with 10 bases between. This CDR3 has 14 residues. Germline V CDR1 and CDR2: SEHNR, FQNEAQ (reference sequence). CDR3 sequence reads: CASSLIAGDYGYTF. CDR3 bases: TGTGCCAGCAGCTTAATCGCCGGGGACTATGGCTACACCTTC. The full variable domain, with the rest looked up from reference TRBV7-9 and TRBJ1-2, is DTGVSQNPRHKITKRGQNVTFRCDPISEHNRLYWYRQTLGQGPEFLTYFQNEAQLEKSRLLSDRFSAERPKGSFSTLEIQRTEQGDSAMYLCASSLIAGDYGYTFGSGTRLTVV.

This clone occurred once. Written as DNA, the CDR3 is TGTGCCAGCAGTCCAGGGAACACTGAAGCTTTCTTT. It is translated as CASSPGNTEAFF. The gene calls are TRBV14 and TRBJ1-1; D uncertain. The CDR3 is 12 amino acids. Germline lookup yields CDR1 SGHDN and CDR2 FVKESK. Between the trimmed V and J ends, which lost 6 bases and 1 base, there was a span of 6 bases. The full variable domain, its missing parts supplied by reference TRBV14 and TRBJ1-1, is EAGVTQFPSHSVIEKGQTVTLRCDPISGHDNLYWYRRVMGKEIKFLLHFVKESKQDESGMPNNRFLAERTGGTYSTLKVQPAELEDSGVYFCASSPGNTEAFFGQGTRLTVV.

This clone was seen only once. The J gene is TRBJ2-5, the V gene TRBV7-8, with TRBD1 identical over 7 bases. V gave up 5 bases and J gave up 2 bases; unmatched junction bases: 14. CDR1 and CDR2 from the germline V gene are SGHVS and FQNEAQ. The CDR3 length is 17 residues. The DNA of the CDR3 is TGTGCCAGCAGCATCGGACAGGCTATCGCCGGGCAAGAGACCCAGTACTTC. Translation: CASSIGQAIAGQETQYF.

This clone was seen a few times. The chain recombines TRBV4-3 with TRBJ2-1; 9 bases fit TRBD2. CDR3 length: 14 residues. CDR1 and CDR2 (germline): LGHNA, YSLEER. J was trimmed by 8 bases and V by 1 base; bases with no gene match: 3. This chain's CDR3 is CASSQVGGRDEQFF. CDR3 sequence (DNA): TGCGCCAGCAGCCAAGTAGGCGGGAGGGATGAGCAGTTCTTC.

The V gene is TRBV19, the J gene TRBJ1-2, with TRBD1 matching 7 bases. CDR3 length: 18 amino acids. With V trimmed by 5 bases and J by 3 bases, 18 bases remained unmatched. Looked up from germline, CDR1 is LNHDA and CDR2 is SQIVND (reference sequence). CDR3 protein: CASSEIGTASAGHYGYTF. DNA of the CDR3: TGTGCCAGTAGTGAAATAGGGACAGCTTCCGCGGGTCACTATGGCTACACCTTC. The whole variable domain, filled in from reference TRBV19 and TRBJ1-2, reads DGGITQSPKYLFRKEGQNVTLSCEQNLNHDAMYWYRQDPGQGLRLIYYSQIVNDFQKGDIAEGYSVSREKKESFPLTVTSAQKNPTAFYLCASSEIGTASAGHYGYTFGSGTRLTVV.

The chain recombines TRBV4-2 with TRBJ2-7, with 9 bases matching TRBD1. Germline V gene sequence: CDR1 LGHNA, CDR2 YNFKEQ. The CDR3 covers 16 residues. The trim removed 1 base at V and 1 base at J, leaving 5 bases unmatched. The CDR3 nucleotides are TGTGCCAGCAGCCAAGGGGACAGGGACCCTTCCTACGAGCAGTACTTC. Amino acids: CASSQGDRDPSYEQYF.

This clone was picked up one time. The V call is TRBV7-9, the J call TRBJ2-3; D remains unclear. There are 13 residues in the CDR3. The germline V gene has CDR1 SEHNR and CDR2 FQNEAQ (reference sequence). Trimming took 7 bases from V and 5 from J, leaving 13 bases between them. This chain's CDR3 is CASTLLPGDTQYF. The CDR3 DNA reads as TGTGCCAGCACCTTGTTGCCCGGAGATACGCAGTATTTT. The variable domain in full, completed from reference TRBV7-9 and TRBJ2-3, reads DTGVSQNPRHKITKRGQNVTFRCDPISEHNRLYWYRQTLGQGPEFLTYFQNEAQLEKSRLLSDRFSAERPKGSFSTLEIQRTEQGDSAMYLCASTLLPGDTQYFGPGTRLTVL.

The CDR3 DNA sequence: TGCGCCAGCAGCCAAGATACGTCCAGGGGGCGTCAGCCCCAGCATTTT. This encodes CASSQDTSRGRQPQHF. V gene TRBV4-1 combines with J gene TRBJ1-5; TRBD1 agrees at 8 bases. V lost 0 bases and J lost 6; bases outside the gene matches: 7. CDR3 size: 16 residues. Germline V lookup: CDR1 MGHRA, CDR2 YSYEKL.

The chain uses TRBV27 and TRBJ2-7; 9 positions match TRBD1. CDR1 is MNHEY, CDR2 SMNVEV, per germline (reference sequence). The CDR3 length is 14 residues. J gave up 4 bases and V 4 bases, and 5 bases lay outside the gene matches. This CDR3 is CASSWGQGMYEQYF. DNA of the CDR3: TGTGCCAGCAGTTGGGGACAGGGTATGTACGAGCAGTACTTC.

The gene calls are TRBV19 and TRBJ1-6, with TRBD1 matching 7 bases. The CDR3 contains 15 residues. Germline CDR1 and CDR2: LNHDA and SQIVND (reference sequence). Unmatched junction bases numbered 8, after V lost 4 bases and J lost 8 bases. The CDR3 loop is CASSTTGHGDSPLHF. The CDR3 DNA reads TGTGCCAGTAGTACGACAGGGCACGGGGATTCACCCCTCCACTTT.

The rearrangement joins TRBV19 to TRBJ1-2; no definite D call. With 4 bases removed from V and 4 bases from J, the gap between germline ends came to 13 bases. In germline, CDR1 is LNHDA, CDR2 SQIVND (reference sequence). The CDR3 is 14 residues long. DNA of the CDR3: TGTGCCAGTAGTAAAGGAGGAGGGAGCTATGGCTACACCTTC. It translates to CASSKGGGSYGYTF.

V is TRBV11-2 and J is TRBJ2-3; TRBD2 aligns across 10 bases. CDR1 and CDR2 (germline): SGHAT, FQNNGV. The CDR3 extends over 17 amino acids. V was pared by 5 bases and J by 4 bases, with 12 bases of the junction left unmatched. CDR3 nucleotides: TGTGCCAGCAGCCAACGCGCGAGACTAGCGGGCCCAGATACGCAGTATTTT. Translated: CASSQRARLAGPDTQYF. Supplemented by reference TRBV11-2 and TRBJ2-3, the full variable domain reads EAGVAQSPRYKIIEKRQSVAFWCNPISGHATLYWYQQILGQGPKLLIQFQNNGVVDDSQLPKDRFSAERLKGVDSTLKIQPAKLEDSAVYLCASSQRARLAGPDTQYFGPGTRLTVL.

This clone was seen once. The chain combines TRBV27 with TRBJ2-5, with D possibly being TRBD2 (5 bases). V lost 5 bases and J lost 1, with 8 bases in between. The CDR3 totals 13 residues. Germline loops: CDR1 MNHEY, CDR2 SMNVEV (reference sequence). The CDR3 loop reads CASSRRAQETQYF. CDR3 DNA: TGTGCCAGCAGTCGGCGGGCCCAAGAGACCCAGTACTTC.